This record concerns one T cell receptor (beta chain) sequence. This entry comes from a study of blood T cell repertoires in COVID-19. Participants were placed into cohorts based on the clinical history they reported. Original data processing: Reference gene primer amplification yielded estimated nucleated cell counts. Generated by immunoSEQ multiplex PCR, the TCRdb table keeps only in-frame clones and is missing some. V, J and clone size are those of that table, while D and trimming were read from the DNA. There are about 200,000 clones in the sample; 80% to 90% occur only once, and about 4.1% lies in the top ten. V dropped 7 bases and J dropped 3 bases, with 16 bases sitting between them. The CDR3 consists of 15 residues. Germline lookup yields CDR1 MDHEN and CDR2 SYDVKM.

The sequence was obtained from a woman aged 40 to 55 with acute COVID-19. The chain carries TRBV28 and TRBJ1-5, with a weak D call TRBD1 (5 bases). The sequencing input was PBMCs or T cells enriched from blood (not recorded which). The CDR3 nucleotides are TGTGCCAGCATCAACCGGGGACTATACAATCAGCCCCAGCATTTT. This encodes CASINRGLYNQPQHF.